The rows below give T cell receptor beta chains drawn from one sample of a study of T cell clones after liver transplantation. TCRdb keeps only in-frame clones here, not all; method: immunoSEQ multiplex PCR. The data contain 70,000 to 80,000 clones, roughly 90% of them singletons. Material: CD4+ T cells from blood, obtained before liver transplant. These receptors came from a human donor who received a liver transplant. CDR3s include the opening cysteine and the closing phenylalanine or tryptophan. The D gene is left open where the match is weak. Expanded clones get a size class; other rows say once, few or many, or leave the size out.

CDR3: CAIRTQQETQYF
DNA: TGTGCCATCAGGACACAACAAGAGACCCAGTACTTC
V: TRBV10-3
D: NA
J: TRBJ2-5
size: NA

CDR3: CASSPGLGDEQYF
DNA: TGCGCCAGCAGCCCGGGACTAGGGGACGAGCAGTACTTC
V: TRBV5-1
D: TRBD2
J: TRBJ2-7
size: NA

CDR3: CASSLYTNTEAFF
DNA: TGTGCCAGCAGCTTGTACACGAACACTGAAGCTTTCTTT
V: TRBV7-8
D: NA
J: TRBJ1-1
size: NA

CDR3: CASSLGQALQETQYF
DNA: TGTGCCAGCAGCTTAGGACAGGCGTTACAAGAGACCCAGTACTTC
V: TRBV11-3
D: NA
J: TRBJ2-5
size: NA

CDR3: CASSQVGGKTYEQYF
DNA: TGCGCCAGCAGCCAAGTAGGCGGGAAAACATACGAGCAGTACTTC
V: TRBV4-1
D: NA
J: TRBJ2-7
size: NA

CDR3: CASRPTGNGNTIYF
DNA: TGTGCCAGCAGACCAACAGGGAACGGAAACACCATATATTTT
V: TRBV27
D: NA
J: TRBJ1-3
size: NA

CDR3: CASSLEWEGQDNEQFF
DNA: TGCGCCAGCAGCTTGGAGTGGGAGGGCCAGGACAATGAGCAGTTCTTC
V: TRBV5-1
D: TRBD2
J: TRBJ2-1
size: NA

CDR3: CASSLGREFYNEQFF
DNA: TGCGCCAGCAGCTTGGGGCGGGAGTTCTACAATGAGCAGTTCTTC
V: TRBV5-1
D: TRBD2
J: TRBJ2-1
size: NA

CDR3: CASSPLLAGPSVTAKNIQYF
DNA: TGTGCCAGCTCACCACTTTTAGCGGGACCCAGCGTGACGGCCAAAAACATTCAGTACTTC
V: TRBV18
D: TRBD2
J: TRBJ2-4
size: NA

CDR3: CASSSGLAGPQETQYF
DNA: TGTGCCAGCAGCTCGGGACTAGCGGGACCCCAAGAGACCCAGTACTTC
V: TRBV11-3
D: TRBD2
J: TRBJ2-5
size: NA

CDR3: CASSFPPGQNSYEQYF
DNA: TGTGCCAGCAGTTTTCCACCCGGACAGAACTCCTACGAGCAGTACTTC
V: TRBV28
D: NA
J: TRBJ2-7
size: NA

CDR3: CASSERREMPQYF
DNA: TGTGCCAGCAGTGAGCGGAGGGAGATGCCCCAGTACTTC
V: TRBV6-1
D: NA
J: TRBJ2-5
size: NA

CDR3: CASSPRAGLQETQYF
DNA: TGTGCCAGCAGCCCCCGCGCAGGGCTTCAAGAGACCCAGTACTTC
V: TRBV9
D: NA
J: TRBJ2-5
size: NA

CDR3: CASSLGGEAFF
DNA: TGTGCCAGCAGCTTAGGGGGTGAAGCTTTCTTT
V: TRBV13
D: NA
J: TRBJ1-1
size: NA

CDR3: CASSQPGLAVPDTQYF
DNA: TGCGCCAGCAGCCAACCGGGACTAGCGGTCCCGGATACGCAGTATTTT
V: TRBV4-1
D: TRBD2
J: TRBJ2-3
size: NA

CDR3: CASSDGIWIQFF
DNA: TGCGCCAGCAGTGATGGTATTTGGATTCAGTTCTTC
V: TRBV10-2
D: NA
J: TRBJ2-1
size: NA

CDR3: CASSPWAGQETQYF
DNA: TGTGCCAGCAGCCCCTGGGCGGGACAAGAGACCCAGTACTTC
V: TRBV7-9
D: NA
J: TRBJ2-5
size: few

CDR3: CASSLRQVAEAFF
DNA: TGTGCCAGCAGCCTCAGACAGGTTGCGGAAGCTTTCTTT
V: TRBV7-2
D: NA
J: TRBJ1-1
size: NA

CDR3: CASSLGRGNSPLHF
DNA: TGCGCCAGCAGCTTGGGAAGGGGGAATTCACCCCTCCACTTT
V: TRBV5-1
D: NA
J: TRBJ1-6
size: once

CDR3: CASSIEGGTEAFF
DNA: TGTGCCAGTAGTATCGAGGGCGGCACTGAAGCTTTCTTT
V: TRBV19
D: NA
J: TRBJ1-1
size: NA

CDR3: CASSDMGLADNEQFF
DNA: TGCGCCAGCAGTGACATGGGACTAGCAGACAATGAGCAGTTCTTC
V: TRBV10-1
D: TRBD2
J: TRBJ2-1
size: NA

CDR3: CASSLRSGSSYNEQFF
DNA: TGTGCCAGTAGTCTTCGTAGCGGGAGCTCCTACAATGAGCAGTTCTTC
V: TRBV19
D: TRBD2
J: TRBJ2-1
size: NA

CDR3: CASSQGTADTQYF
DNA: TGTGCCAGCAGCCAAGGGACGGCAGATACGCAGTATTTT
V: TRBV4-2
D: NA
J: TRBJ2-3
size: few

CDR3: CASSLGTSGSWWDTQYF
DNA: TGTGCCAGCAGCTTAGGGACTAGCGGGAGTTGGTGGGATACGCAGTATTTT
V: TRBV7-3
D: TRBD2
J: TRBJ2-3
size: NA

CDR3: CAWSARTGTQPQHF
DNA: TGTGCCTGGAGTGCCCGGACAGGGACTCAGCCCCAGCATTTT
V: TRBV30
D: TRBD1
J: TRBJ1-5
size: NA

CDR3: CASSWRDNGYTF
DNA: TGTGCCAGCAGCTGGCGAGACAATGGCTACACCTTC
V: TRBV11-3
D: NA
J: TRBJ1-2
size: NA

CDR3: CASSVDLGRGSTDTQYF
DNA: TGTGCCAGCAGTGTCGACCTCGGGAGGGGTAGCACAGATACGCAGTATTTT
V: TRBV25-1
D: TRBD2
J: TRBJ2-3
size: NA

CDR3: CASSQTTGMGETQYF
DNA: TGTGCCAGCAGCCAGACGACAGGGATGGGAGAGACCCAGTACTTC
V: TRBV28
D: TRBD1
J: TRBJ2-5
size: NA

CDR3: CASSVAPGGIYEQYF
DNA: TGTGCCAGCAGCGTAGCTCCGGGAGGTATCTACGAGCAGTACTTC
V: TRBV9
D: TRBD2
J: TRBJ2-7
size: NA

CDR3: CASRHRDTHSGANVLTF
DNA: TGTGCCAGCAGACACCGGGACACCCACTCTGGGGCCAACGTCCTGACTTTC
V: TRBV28
D: NA
J: TRBJ2-6
size: NA

CDR3: CASSTENYGYTF
DNA: TGTGCCAGCAGTACAGAGAACTATGGCTACACCTTC
V: TRBV6-5
D: NA
J: TRBJ1-2
size: NA

CDR3: CASSAPFGNTIYF
DNA: TGTGCCAGCAGCGCCCCGTTTGGAAACACCATATATTTT
V: TRBV5-6
D: NA
J: TRBJ1-3
size: once

CDR3: CASQGGRVDEQFF
DNA: TGTGCCAGCCAAGGCGGGAGGGTGGATGAGCAGTTCTTC
V: TRBV2
D: TRBD2
J: TRBJ2-1
size: NA

CDR3: CASSDRTNTEAFF
DNA: TGTGCCAGCAGTGACAGGACGAACACTGAAGCTTTCTTT
V: TRBV6-1
D: NA
J: TRBJ1-1
size: NA

CDR3: CASSLVGLSAGGVPGELFF
DNA: TGCGCCAGCAGCTTGGTGGGCCTGTCAGCGGGAGGGGTTCCCGGGGAGCTGTTTTTT
V: TRBV5-1
D: TRBD2
J: TRBJ2-2
size: NA

CDR3: CASSLTGAAQETQYF
DNA: TGTGCCAGCAGCCTCACTGGAGCGGCACAAGAGACCCAGTACTTC
V: TRBV2
D: NA
J: TRBJ2-5
size: NA

CDR3: CASSQTSGSQEYF
DNA: TGTGCCAGTAGTCAGACTAGCGGGAGTCAGGAGTACTTC
V: TRBV19
D: TRBD2
J: TRBJ2-7
size: NA

CDR3: CASSLPAGTGRTGELFF
DNA: TGCGCCAGCAGCTTGCCCGCCGGGACAGGGAGGACCGGGGAGCTGTTTTTT
V: TRBV5-1
D: TRBD1
J: TRBJ2-2
size: NA

CDR3: CTATGLSTDTQYF
DNA: TGCACCGCAACGGGGCTGAGCACAGATACGCAGTATTTT
V: TRBV29-1
D: NA
J: TRBJ2-3
size: NA

CDR3: CASSLAAEGREKLFF
DNA: TGTGCCAGCAGCTTAGCAGCGGAGGGGAGGGAAAAACTGTTTTTT
V: TRBV7-9
D: NA
J: TRBJ1-4
size: NA

CDR3: CASSPTSGTPYVEQYF
DNA: TGTGCCAGCAGCCCGACTAGCGGGACTCCCTACGTAGAGCAGTACTTC
V: TRBV11-3
D: TRBD2
J: TRBJ2-7
size: NA

CDR3: CATRTGNSGNTIYF
DNA: TGTGCCACCCGGACGGGCAACTCTGGAAACACCATATATTTT
V: TRBV19
D: NA
J: TRBJ1-3
size: NA

CDR3: CASSERLSYEQYF
DNA: TGTGCCAGCAGTGAACGGCTGTCCTACGAGCAGTACTTC
V: TRBV2
D: NA
J: TRBJ2-7
size: once

CDR3: CASSVGERHTDTQYF
DNA: TGTGCCAGCAGCGTTGGAGAGCGCCACACAGATACGCAGTATTTT
V: TRBV9
D: NA
J: TRBJ2-3
size: NA

CDR3: CASSPRENPYNEQFF
DNA: TGTGCCAGCAGTCCGCGGGAAAACCCCTACAATGAGCAGTTCTTC
V: TRBV28
D: NA
J: TRBJ2-1
size: NA

CDR3: CATLQGGPMNTEAFF
DNA: TGTGCCACCCTACAGGGTGGCCCCATGAACACTGAAGCTTTCTTT
V: TRBV7-2
D: NA
J: TRBJ1-1
size: few

CDR3: CASSHMGIQNTEAFF
DNA: TGTGCCAGCAGCCATATGGGGATCCAGAACACTGAAGCTTTCTTT
V: TRBV7-9
D: NA
J: TRBJ1-1
size: NA

CDR3: CATSSYGGGSSYNEQFF
DNA: TGTGCCACCAGCAGTTATGGGGGCGGGAGCTCCTACAATGAGCAGTTCTTC
V: TRBV15
D: NA
J: TRBJ2-1
size: NA

CDR3: CASSQDRAFRAFF
DNA: TGCGCCAGCAGCCAAGACAGAGCTTTTAGGGCTTTCTTT
V: TRBV4-3
D: NA
J: TRBJ1-1
size: NA

CDR3: CAWRDLLAGGSEQYF
DNA: TGTGCCTGGAGAGACTTACTAGCGGGAGGTTCAGAGCAGTACTTC
V: TRBV30
D: TRBD2
J: TRBJ2-7
size: NA

CDR3: CATSRGVAGSSSYEQYF
DNA: TGTGCCACCAGCAGAGGAGTAGCGGGATCTAGCTCCTACGAGCAGTACTTC
V: TRBV15
D: TRBD2
J: TRBJ2-7
size: NA

CDR3: CASSFRNNEQFF
DNA: TGTGCCAGCAGTTTCAGGAACAATGAGCAGTTCTTC
V: TRBV6-1
D: NA
J: TRBJ2-1
size: NA

CDR3: CASSDSTATATQYF
DNA: TGTGCCAGCAGTGACTCGACGGCTACTGCTACGCAGTATTTT
V: TRBV6-4
D: NA
J: TRBJ2-3
size: NA

CDR3: CASSRQVTTEAFF
DNA: TGTGCCAGTAGCCGTCAGGTGACCACTGAAGCTTTCTTT
V: TRBV19
D: NA
J: TRBJ1-1
size: few

CDR3: CASSTDRTTEAFF
DNA: TGTGCCAGCAGTACGGACAGGACCACTGAAGCTTTCTTT
V: TRBV6-1
D: TRBD1
J: TRBJ1-1
size: NA

CDR3: CASSVTQDGEQYF
DNA: TGTGCCAGCAGTGTAACCCAAGACGGGGAGCAGTACTTC
V: TRBV2
D: NA
J: TRBJ2-7
size: NA

CDR3: CASSVSRTGGDETQYF
DNA: TGCGCCAGCAGCGTGTCTAGGACAGGGGGCGACGAGACCCAGTACTTC
V: TRBV5-1
D: TRBD1
J: TRBJ2-5
size: few